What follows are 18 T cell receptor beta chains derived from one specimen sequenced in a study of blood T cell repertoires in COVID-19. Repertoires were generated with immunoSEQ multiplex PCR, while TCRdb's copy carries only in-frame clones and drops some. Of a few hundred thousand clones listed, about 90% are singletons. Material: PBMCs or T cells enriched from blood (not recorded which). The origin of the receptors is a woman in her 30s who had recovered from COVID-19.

The CDR3 DNA reads as TGTGCCAGCCAACGGACAGGGGCCTCTGGGTACACCTTC. It yields the protein CASQRTGASGYTF. This rearrangement joins TRBV2 to TRBJ1-2; 9 bases match TRBD1. Germline CDR1 reads SNHLY; CDR2 reads FYNNEI. V dropped 8 bases and J dropped 11; count of bases not matched to a gene: 12. There are 13 residues in the CDR3.

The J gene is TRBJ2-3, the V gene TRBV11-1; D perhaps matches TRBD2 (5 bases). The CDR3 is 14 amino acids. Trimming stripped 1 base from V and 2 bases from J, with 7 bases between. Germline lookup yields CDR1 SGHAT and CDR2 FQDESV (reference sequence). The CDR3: CASSLGLPTDTQYF. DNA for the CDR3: TGTGCCAGCAGCTTAGGACTACCCACAGATACGCAGTATTTT.

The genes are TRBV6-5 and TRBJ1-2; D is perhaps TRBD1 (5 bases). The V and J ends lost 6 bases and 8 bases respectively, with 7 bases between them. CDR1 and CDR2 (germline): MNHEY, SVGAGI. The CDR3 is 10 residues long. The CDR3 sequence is CASRTEGYTF. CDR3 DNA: TGTGCCAGCAGGACAGAGGGCTACACCTTC.

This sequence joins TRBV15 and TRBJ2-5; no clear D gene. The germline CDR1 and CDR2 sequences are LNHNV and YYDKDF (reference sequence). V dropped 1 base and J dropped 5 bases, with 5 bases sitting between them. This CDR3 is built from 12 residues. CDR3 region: CATSRVQETQYF. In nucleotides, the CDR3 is TGTGCCACCAGCAGAGTACAGGAGACCCAGTACTTC.

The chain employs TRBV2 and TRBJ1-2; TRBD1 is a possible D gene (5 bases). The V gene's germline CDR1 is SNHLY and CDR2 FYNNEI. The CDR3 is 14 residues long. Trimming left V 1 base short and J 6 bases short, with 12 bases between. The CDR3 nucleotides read TGTGCCAGCAGTGAAGTGAACGACAGAGATGGCTACACCTTC. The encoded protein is CASSEVNDRDGYTF.

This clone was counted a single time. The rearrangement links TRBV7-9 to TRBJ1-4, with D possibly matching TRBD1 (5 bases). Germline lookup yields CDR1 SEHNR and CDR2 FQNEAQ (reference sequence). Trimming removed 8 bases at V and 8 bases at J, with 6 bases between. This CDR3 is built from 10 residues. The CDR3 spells CASGGEKLFF. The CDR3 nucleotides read TGTGCCAGCGGGGGGGAAAAACTGTTTTTT.

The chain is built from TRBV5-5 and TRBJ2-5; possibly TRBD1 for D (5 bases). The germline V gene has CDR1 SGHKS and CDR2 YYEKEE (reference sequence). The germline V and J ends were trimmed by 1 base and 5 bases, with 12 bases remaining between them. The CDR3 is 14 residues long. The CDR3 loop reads CASSLNQGPETQYF. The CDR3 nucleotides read TGTGCCAGCAGCTTGAATCAGGGCCCGGAGACCCAGTACTTC.

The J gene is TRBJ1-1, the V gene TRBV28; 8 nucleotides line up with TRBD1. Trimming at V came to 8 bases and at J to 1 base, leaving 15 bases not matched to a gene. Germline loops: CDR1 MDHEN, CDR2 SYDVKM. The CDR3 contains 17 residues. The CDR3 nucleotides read TGTGCCAGCTCCAAAATTGGACAGGGCTTAGGGAACACTGAAGCTTTCTTT. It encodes CASSKIGQGLGNTEAFF.

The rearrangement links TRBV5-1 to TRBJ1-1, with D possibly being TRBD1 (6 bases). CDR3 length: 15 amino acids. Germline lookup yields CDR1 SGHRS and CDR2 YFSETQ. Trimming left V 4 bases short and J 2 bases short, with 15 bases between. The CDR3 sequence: CASSPRGGVNTEAFF. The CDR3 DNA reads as TGCGCCAGCAGCCCGCGAGGGGGAGTTAACACTGAAGCTTTCTTT.

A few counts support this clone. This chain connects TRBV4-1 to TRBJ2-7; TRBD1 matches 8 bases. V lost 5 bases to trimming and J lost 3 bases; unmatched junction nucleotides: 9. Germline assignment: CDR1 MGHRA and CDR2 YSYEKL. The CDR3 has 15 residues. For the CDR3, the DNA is TGCGCCAGCAGCAGACCGACAGGGGCGGTCTACGAGCAGTACTTC. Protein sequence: CASSRPTGAVYEQYF.

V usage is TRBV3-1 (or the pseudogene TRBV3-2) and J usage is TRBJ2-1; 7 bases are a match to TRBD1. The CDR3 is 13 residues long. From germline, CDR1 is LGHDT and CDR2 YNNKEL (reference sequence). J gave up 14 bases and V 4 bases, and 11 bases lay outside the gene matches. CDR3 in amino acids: CASSLEGDSLKFF. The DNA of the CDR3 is TGTGCCAGCAGCCTCGAGGGGGACAGTTTAAAGTTCTTC.

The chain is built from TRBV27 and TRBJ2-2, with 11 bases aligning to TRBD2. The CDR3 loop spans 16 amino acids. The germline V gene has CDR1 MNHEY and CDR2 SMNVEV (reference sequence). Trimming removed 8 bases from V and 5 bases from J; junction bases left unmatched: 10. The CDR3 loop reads CASRRHGTSGTGELFF. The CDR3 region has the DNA TGTGCCAGCCGTAGGCATGGGACTAGCGGAACCGGGGAGCTGTTTTTT.

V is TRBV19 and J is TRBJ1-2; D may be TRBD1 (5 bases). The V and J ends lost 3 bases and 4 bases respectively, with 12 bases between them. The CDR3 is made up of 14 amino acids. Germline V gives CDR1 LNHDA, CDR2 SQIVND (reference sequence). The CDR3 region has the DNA TGTGCCAGTAGTATCTTCTCCGGGGGCTATGGCTACACCTTC. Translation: CASSIFSGGYGYTF. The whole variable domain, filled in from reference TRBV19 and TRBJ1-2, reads DGGITQSPKYLFRKEGQNVTLSCEQNLNHDAMYWYRQDPGQGLRLIYYSQIVNDFQKGDIAEGYSVSREKKESFPLTVTSAQKNPTAFYLCASSIFSGGYGYTFGSGTRLTVV.

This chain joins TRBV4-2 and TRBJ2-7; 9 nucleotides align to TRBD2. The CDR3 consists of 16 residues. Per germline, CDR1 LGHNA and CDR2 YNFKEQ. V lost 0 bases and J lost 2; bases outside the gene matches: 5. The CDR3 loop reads CASSQEPSGGPYEQYF. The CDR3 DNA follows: TGTGCCAGCAGCCAAGAACCCAGCGGGGGGCCCTACGAGCAGTACTTC.

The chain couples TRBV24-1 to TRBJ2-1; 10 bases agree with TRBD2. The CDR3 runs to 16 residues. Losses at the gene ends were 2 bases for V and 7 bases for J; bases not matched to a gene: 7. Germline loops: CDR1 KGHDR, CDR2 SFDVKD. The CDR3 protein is CATSDSLAGVLNEQFF. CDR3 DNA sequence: TGTGCCACCAGTGATTCTCTAGCGGGAGTTCTTAATGAGCAGTTCTTC.

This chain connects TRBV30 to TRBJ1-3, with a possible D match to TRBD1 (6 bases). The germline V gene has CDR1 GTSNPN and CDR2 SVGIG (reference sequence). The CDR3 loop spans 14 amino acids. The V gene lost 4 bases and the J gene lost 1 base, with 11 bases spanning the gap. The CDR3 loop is CAWTQGFSGNTIYF. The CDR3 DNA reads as TGTGCCTGGACTCAGGGGTTTTCTGGAAACACCATATATTTT.

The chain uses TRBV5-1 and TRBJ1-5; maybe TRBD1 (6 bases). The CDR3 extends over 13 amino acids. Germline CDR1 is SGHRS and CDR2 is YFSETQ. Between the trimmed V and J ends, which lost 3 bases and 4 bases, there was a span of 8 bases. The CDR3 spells CASSSGQNQPQHF. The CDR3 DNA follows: TGCGCCAGCAGCTCCGGACAGAATCAGCCCCAGCATTTT.

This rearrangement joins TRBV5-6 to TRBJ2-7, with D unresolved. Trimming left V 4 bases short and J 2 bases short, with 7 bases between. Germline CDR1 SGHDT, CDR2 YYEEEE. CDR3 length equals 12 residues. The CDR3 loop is CASSLPPYEQYF. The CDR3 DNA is TGTGCCAGCAGCCTACCCCCCTACGAGCAGTACTTC.